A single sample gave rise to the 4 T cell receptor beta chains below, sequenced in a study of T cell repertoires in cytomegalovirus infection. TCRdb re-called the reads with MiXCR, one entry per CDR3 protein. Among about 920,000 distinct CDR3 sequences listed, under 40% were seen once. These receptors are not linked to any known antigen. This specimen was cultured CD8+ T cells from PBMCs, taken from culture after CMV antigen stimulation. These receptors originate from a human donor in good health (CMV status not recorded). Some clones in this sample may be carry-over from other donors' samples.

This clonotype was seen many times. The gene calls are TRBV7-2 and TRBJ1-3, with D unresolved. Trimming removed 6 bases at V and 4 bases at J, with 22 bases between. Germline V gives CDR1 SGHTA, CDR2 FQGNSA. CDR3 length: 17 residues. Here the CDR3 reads CASSRREAGGPGNTIYF. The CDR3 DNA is TGTGCCAGCAGTCGACGGGAAGCAGGAGGCCCAGGAAACACCATATATTTT.

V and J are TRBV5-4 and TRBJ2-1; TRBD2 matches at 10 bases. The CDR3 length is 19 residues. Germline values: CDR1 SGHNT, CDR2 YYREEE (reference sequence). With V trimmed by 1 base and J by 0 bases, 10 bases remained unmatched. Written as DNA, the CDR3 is TGTGCCAGCAGCTTGAGGGCTAGCGGGGGCCGGAGCTCCTACAATGAGCAGTTCTTC. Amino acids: CASSLRASGGRSSYNEQFF. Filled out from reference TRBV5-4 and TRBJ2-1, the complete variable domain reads ETGVTQSPTHLIKTRGQQVTLRCSSQSGHNTVSWYQQALGQGPQFIFQYYREEENGRGNFPPRFSGLQFPNYSSELNVNALELDDSALYLCASSLRASGGRSSYNEQFFGPGTRLTVL.

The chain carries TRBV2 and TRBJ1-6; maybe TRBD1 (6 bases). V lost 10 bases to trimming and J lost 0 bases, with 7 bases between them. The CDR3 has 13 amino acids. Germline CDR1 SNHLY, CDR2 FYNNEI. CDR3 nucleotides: TGTGCCACCAGGGGCTCCTATAATTCACCCCTCCACTTT. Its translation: CATRGSYNSPLHF.

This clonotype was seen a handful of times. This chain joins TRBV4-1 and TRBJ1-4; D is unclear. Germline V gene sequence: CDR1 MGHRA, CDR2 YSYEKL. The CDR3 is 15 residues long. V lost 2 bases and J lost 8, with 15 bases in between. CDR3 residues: CASSQLSEFREKLFF. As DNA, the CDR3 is TGCGCCAGCAGCCAACTTTCAGAATTTCGGGAAAAACTGTTTTTT.